Shown below are 20 T cell receptor beta chains from a single sample sequenced in a study of cytomegalovirus exposure and HLA in healthy donors. The PCR ran on 60 Vbeta and 13 Jbeta primers. Sequencing used immunoSEQ multiplex PCR; TCRdb keeps in-frame clones, though not all of them. The sample shows approximately 180,000 clones, roughly 79% of them seen only once. The material sequenced was PBMCs. Every receptor here comes from a woman aged 18 to 35 in good health and CMV-seropositive.

J is TRBJ2-1 and V is TRBV20-1; D remains ambiguous. Trimming pared 3 bases from V and 12 bases from J, leaving 12 bases between. Germline V gene lookup returns CDR1 DFQATT and CDR2 SNEGSKA (reference sequence). The CDR3 covers 11 residues. The chain's CDR3 is CSASPESPQFF. The CDR3 DNA sequence: TGCAGTGCTAGTCCGGAGAGCCCGCAGTTCTTC.

V usage is TRBV6-6 and J usage is TRBJ1-1; D not resolved. The CDR3 is 14 residues long. From germline, CDR1 is MNHNY and CDR2 SVGAGI (reference sequence). Trimming shortened V by 6 bases and J by 0 bases, and 11 bases separated the two germline ends. The CDR3 here is CASSYSYLNTEAFF. In DNA form, the CDR3 reads TGTGCCAGCAGCTACAGTTACTTGAACACTGAAGCTTTCTTT.

V is TRBV5-6 and J is TRBJ2-1; D is unclear. V lost 2 bases and J 5 bases, leaving 8 bases between the germline ends. Germline loops: CDR1 SGHDT, CDR2 YYEEEE. This CDR3 has 13 amino acids. The CDR3 region is CASSLSRNNEQFF. The CDR3 DNA follows: TGTGCCAGCAGCTTATCCAGAAACAATGAGCAGTTCTTC.

The chain is built from TRBV19 and TRBJ2-3; possibly TRBD1 for D (5 bases). CDR3 length equals 13 residues. CDR1 and CDR2 from the germline V gene are LNHDA and SQIVND (reference sequence). The ends were cut back, 4 bases at V and 6 bases at J, with 11 bases in the middle. The CDR3 region is CASSTLSGDTQYF. Written as DNA, the CDR3 is TGTGCCAGTAGTACCCTTTCAGGGGATACGCAGTATTTT.

The chain combines TRBV19 with TRBJ1-3, with a weak D call TRBD1 (6 bases). The CDR3 totals 15 residues. Germline CDR1 and CDR2: LNHDA and SQIVND (reference sequence). V gave up 6 bases and J gave up 2 bases, with 14 bases separating them. CDR3 sequence (DNA): TGTGCCAGTAGCAAACAGACAGGCCCTGGAAACACCATATATTTT. Residues: CASSKQTGPGNTIYF.

The chain is built from TRBV7-2 and TRBJ1-1; 10 positions agree with TRBD1. The trim removed 1 base at V and 3 bases at J, leaving 5 bases unmatched. The CDR3 extends over 16 amino acids. Germline V gene lookup returns CDR1 SGHTA and CDR2 FQGNSA. Here the CDR3 DNA reads TGTGCCAGCAGCTTAGGGGACAGGGGATTTGACACTGAAGCTTTCTTT. It specifies CASSLGDRGFDTEAFF.

The rearrangement joins TRBV15 to TRBJ2-5; D is possibly TRBD2 (6 bases). Germline V gene lookup returns CDR1 LNHNV and CDR2 YYDKDF (reference sequence). The CDR3 has 17 amino acids. Trimming took off 5 bases at V and 5 bases at J, with 24 bases between the two ends. The CDR3 DNA follows: TGTGCCACCAGCCCCCTCCGAGGGCGGCGGGGAGATGAGACCCAGTACTTC. Its protein is CATSPLRGRRGDETQYF.

This chain's CDR3 is CASSPGGPYEQYF. Here the CDR3 DNA reads TGTGCCAGCAGCCCAGGGGGCCCCTACGAGCAGTACTTC. This sequence joins TRBV28 and TRBJ2-7, with 8 bases fitting TRBD1. The CDR3 covers 13 residues. J was trimmed by 2 bases and V by 6 bases; bases with no gene match: 3. Germline V gene lookup returns CDR1 MDHEN and CDR2 SYDVKM.

The chain couples TRBV2 to TRBJ1-2; D is perhaps TRBD1 (5 bases). Trimming stripped 6 bases from V and 4 bases from J, with 6 bases between. CDR3 length: 11 residues. Germline V CDR1 and CDR2: SNHLY, FYNNEI. The CDR3 DNA reads TGTGCCAGCAGACAGGTCTATGGCTACACCTTC. It yields the protein CASRQVYGYTF.

The chain has TRBV6-4 and TRBJ2-4; 16 nucleotides match TRBD2. Trimming cost V 2 bases and J 7 bases; bases outside gene matches: 14. The CDR3 has 20 residues. Germline V gives CDR1 MRHNA, CDR2 SNTAGT. The CDR3, as DNA: TGTGCCAGCAGTGACAAAGATTCCGGGACTAGCGGGGGGGCTCGGAACATTCAGTACTTC. Its protein is CASSDKDSGTSGGARNIQYF.

The genes are TRBV4-3 and TRBJ2-7; tentative D call: TRBD1 (5 bases). Per germline, CDR1 LGHNA and CDR2 YSLEER. The CDR3 has 14 amino acids. The V gene lost 0 bases and the J gene lost 1 base, with 7 bases spanning the gap. CDR3 in DNA: TGCGCCAGCAGCCAAGACAGGGCGTCCTACGAGCAGTACTTC. This codes for CASSQDRASYEQYF.

The chain combines TRBV6-1 with TRBJ1-6; D not certain. V was cut by 1 base and J by 3 bases, with 7 bases left in between. CDR1 is MNHNS, CDR2 SASEGT, per germline. The CDR3 covers 15 residues. CDR3 DNA sequence: TGTGCCAGCAGTGAAGGCAGGTACTATAATTCACCCCTCCACTTT. Residues: CASSEGRYYNSPLHF.

The chain joins TRBV5-6 to TRBJ2-7; D might be TRBD2 (5 bases). CDR3 length: 13 amino acids. V was trimmed by 0 bases and J by 5 bases, leaving 9 bases between them. Germline CDR1 reads SGHDT; CDR2 reads YYEEEE. CDR3: CASSLDLADEQYF. The CDR3 DNA reads as TGTGCCAGCAGCTTGGACCTAGCTGACGAGCAGTACTTC.

The rearrangement links TRBV9 to TRBJ2-5, with 10 bases matching TRBD2. The CDR3 has 16 residues. The trim removed 4 bases at V and 2 bases at J, leaving 8 bases unmatched. The germline gives CDR1 SGDLS, CDR2 YYNGEE. CDR3 DNA: TGTGCCAGCAGCCCAAGAGCGGGGGGGCGGCAAGAGACCCAGTACTTC. This translates into CASSPRAGGRQETQYF.

Regarding this clone: A read error may produce the germline difference seen at one junction end. The chain links TRBV4-2 to TRBJ2-1; TRBD2 might be the D (5 bases). CDR1 is LGHNA and CDR2 is YNFKEQ in the germline V gene. The CDR3 runs to 16 residues. The CDR3 here is CASRQINGNSYSEQFF. CDR3 nucleotides: TGTGCCAGCAGACAAATTAACGGGAACTCCTACAGTGAGCAGTTCTTC.

This clone was seen once. The gene calls are TRBV7-9 and TRBJ2-7; D might be TRBD1 (5 bases). Germline V gene sequence: CDR1 SEHNR, CDR2 FQNEAQ (reference sequence). V lost 8 bases, J lost 1 base, and 12 bases lay in between. This CDR3 is built from 13 residues. The CDR3 coding sequence is TGTGCCAGCCGTGGGGCAGTTTCCTACGAGCAGTACTTC. As protein: CASRGAVSYEQYF.

The chain employs TRBV27 and TRBJ2-3; D not certain. V was clipped by 1 base and J by 6 bases, with 11 bases between them. The CDR3 runs to 14 residues. CDR1 is MNHEY, CDR2 SMNVEV, per germline (reference sequence). CDR3 DNA: TGTGCCAGCAGTTTATTACCCTCAGCGGATACGCAGTATTTT. Encoded protein: CASSLLPSADTQYF.

This CDR3 reads CASSRTTGRDTQYF. CDR3 sequence (DNA): TGCGCCAGCAGCCGTACTACAGGGAGAGATACGCAGTATTTT. V and J are TRBV4-3 and TRBJ2-3, with D perhaps TRBD1 (6 bases). This CDR3 region has 14 residues. Germline V gene lookup returns CDR1 LGHNA and CDR2 YSLEER. The V gene lost 4 bases and the J gene lost 5 bases, with 13 bases spanning the gap.

CDR3 bases: TGTGCCATCAGTGAACCCTACAGCTCCTACGAGCAGTACTTC. Amino acid sequence: CAISEPYSSYEQYF. The chain joins TRBV10-3 to TRBJ2-7; no clear D. The V gene lost 3 bases and the J gene lost 0 bases, with 9 bases spanning the gap. The CDR3 extends over 14 amino acids. The germline V gene has CDR1 ENHRY and CDR2 SYGVKD.

The CDR3 nucleotides are TGTGCCAGCAGCTTGGTTGGCAGATATCAGCCCCAGCATTTT. This encodes CASSLVGRYQPQHF. This rearrangement joins TRBV5-6 to TRBJ1-5, with D unresolved. The V and J ends lost 0 bases and 5 bases respectively, with 9 bases between them. Germline values: CDR1 SGHDT, CDR2 YYEEEE. The CDR3 sequence is 14 residues long.